These 7 T cell receptor beta chains were all obtained from the same sample, sequenced in a study of radiotherapy plus CTLA-4 blockade in lung cancer. The table came from immunoSEQ multiplex PCR; TCRdb's copy has only in-frame clones and leaves some out. The sample has over 50,000 clones; 79% are singletons. The starting material was peripheral blood, obtained from a patient treated with radiotherapy plus ipilimumab. These receptors originate from a human donor with non-small cell lung cancer who had a partial response to radiotherapy plus ipilimumab.

This clone was counted only a few times. The genes are TRBV5-4 and TRBJ2-7; 10 nucleotides line up with TRBD1. Germline values: CDR1 SGHNT, CDR2 YYREEE (reference sequence). Losses at the gene ends were 4 bases for V and 0 bases for J; bases not matched to a gene: 1. There are 14 residues in the CDR3. The CDR3 nucleotides read TGTGCCAGCAGCCGGACAGGGGGCTCCTACGAGCAGTACTTC. Translating it yields CASSRTGGSYEQYF.

This clone was detected once. The CDR3, as DNA: TGTGCCAGCAGTGCTTCGGTAGCGGGGGGGCCGGGAGAGACCCAGTACTTC. Translation: CASSASVAGGPGETQYF. The J gene is TRBJ2-5, the V gene TRBV6-1, with 11 bases lining up with TRBD2. From germline, CDR1 is MNHNS and CDR2 SASEGT. CDR3 length: 17 amino acids. Losses at the gene ends were 4 bases for V and 4 bases for J; bases not matched to a gene: 11.

The V gene is TRBV2, the J gene TRBJ2-4, with TRBD1 matching over 7 bases. This CDR3 has 18 residues. Germline CDR1 is SNHLY and CDR2 is FYNNEI. J gave up 0 bases and V 6 bases, and 14 bases lay outside the gene matches. In DNA form, the CDR3 reads TGTGCCAGCAGCCGTACGGGACAGAAAACAATAGCCAAAAACATTCAGTACTTC. Amino acids: CASSRTGQKTIAKNIQYF.

The chain couples TRBV28 to TRBJ2-7; 10 bases are shared with TRBD1. CDR3 length: 13 amino acids. Germline assignment: CDR1 MDHEN and CDR2 SYDVKM. With V trimmed by 6 bases and J by 4 bases, 3 bases remained unmatched. CDR3 sequence reads: CASRGQGLYEQYF. DNA for the CDR3: TGTGCCAGCAGGGGACAGGGGCTGTACGAGCAGTACTTC.

The chain employs TRBV19 and TRBJ1-1, with 8 bases lining up with TRBD1. The CDR3 is 14 amino acids. CDR1 and CDR2 (germline): LNHDA, SQIVND (reference sequence). Trimming cost V 2 bases and J 6 bases; bases outside gene matches: 5. In DNA form, the CDR3 reads TGTGCCAGTAGTATACGACAGGGGTGGGCTGAAGCTTTCTTT. This gives the protein CASSIRQGWAEAFF.

This chain joins TRBV6-1 and TRBJ1-2, with D perhaps matching TRBD1 (5 bases). The CDR3 loop spans 13 amino acids. Germline V CDR1 and CDR2: MNHNS, SASEGT. The ends were cut back, 1 base at V and 10 bases at J, with 13 bases in the middle. CDR3 residues: CASSEGTLLDYTF. The CDR3 region has the DNA TGTGCCAGCAGTGAAGGGACACTCCTCGACTACACCTTC.

The CDR3 region has the DNA TGTGCCAGCAGTCCCGGGACAGGATACGAGCAGTACTTC. This gives the protein CASSPGTGYEQYF. The rearrangement joins TRBV6-5 to TRBJ2-7, with 8 bases identical to TRBD1. In germline, CDR1 is MNHEY, CDR2 SVGAGI. This CDR3 has 13 residues. The V and J ends lost 5 bases and 4 bases, in that order; junction bases with no gene match: 4.